A selection of T cell receptor beta chains follows, all from one sample in a study of cytomegalovirus exposure and HLA in healthy donors. Using immunoSEQ multiplex PCR, the repertoire was profiled, and TCRdb retains in-frame clones only, with some absent. The data contain over 200,000 clones, approximately 90% of them singletons. Material: PBMCs. These receptors all stem from a woman aged 18-29 years in good health and CMV-seronegative. Both conserved end residues are part of each CDR3. The D gene is left open where the match is weak. Where a row states a size, it is once, few, many or the class of an expanded clone; other rows omit it.

abundance	v_gene	d_gene	j_gene	CDR3aa	CDR3nt
NA	TRBV5-3	TRBD2	TRBJ2-1	CARSWGSGGAGNEQFF	TGTGCCAGAAGCTGGGGTAGCGGGGGGGCCGGGAATGAGCAGTTCTTC
NA	TRBV18	TRBD1	TRBJ1-1	CASSYGTANTEAFF	TGTGCCAGCTCGTACGGGACAGCGAACACTGAAGCTTTCTTT
NA	TRBV7-9	TRBD2	TRBJ2-1	CASSPRTSGAPSEQFF	TGTGCCAGCAGCCCAAGAACTAGCGGGGCTCCCAGTGAGCAGTTCTTC
NA	TRBV7-6	NA	TRBJ2-1	CASSLGSQRDNEQFF	TGTGCCAGCAGCTTAGGAAGTCAGCGGGACAATGAGCAGTTCTTC
NA	TRBV11-3	NA	TRBJ2-5	CASSSEVPGTQYF	TGTGCCAGCAGCTCGGAGGTCCCGGGGACCCAGTACTTC
once	TRBV18	NA	TRBJ1-1	CASSPFRADLNTEAFF	TGTGCCAGCTCACCTTTCAGGGCCGATTTGAACACTGAAGCTTTCTTT
NA	TRBV27	NA	TRBJ1-1	CASSREQVSSTEAFF	TGTGCCAGCAGTAGGGAACAGGTTTCGAGCACTGAAGCTTTCTTT
NA	TRBV2	TRBD1	TRBJ2-1	CAGTGTGMYEQFF	TGTGCCGGTACCGGGACAGGGATGTATGAGCAGTTCTTC
NA	TRBV19	NA	TRBJ2-5	CASSRFGQGETQYF	TGTGCCAGTAGTAGATTTGGGCAGGGAGAGACCCAGTACTTC
NA	TRBV11-3	TRBD2	TRBJ2-7	CASSLAGTSGYEQYF	TGTGCCAGCAGCTTAGCCGGGACTAGCGGATACGAGCAGTACTTC
NA	TRBV7-6	NA	TRBJ2-1	CASSDGYNEQFF	TGTGCCAGCAGCGACGGGTACAATGAGCAGTTCTTC
NA	TRBV7-9	NA	TRBJ1-1	CSSSLNPRTQGNTEAFF	TGTTCCAGCAGCTTAAATCCCCGGACACAGGGGAACACTGAAGCTTTCTTT
NA	TRBV15	TRBD1	TRBJ2-3	CATRRGQGDADTQYF	TGTGCCACCCGCCGCGGACAGGGTGACGCAGATACGCAGTATTTT
NA	TRBV14	NA	TRBJ2-7	CASSQSAYEQYF	TGTGCCAGCAGCCAATCGGCCTACGAGCAGTACTTC
NA	TRBV4-3	TRBD1	TRBJ1-2	CASSQERGDRRHGYTF	TGCGCCAGCAGCCAAGAAAGAGGGGACAGGAGACATGGCTACACCTTC
NA	TRBV6-5	NA	TRBJ2-2	CAAGQGGFPGELFF	TGTGCCGCGGGGCAGGGCGGGTTTCCCGGGGAGCTGTTTTTT
NA	TRBV5-4	TRBD1	TRBJ2-6	CASSPTGVPTGANVLTF	TGTGCCAGCAGCCCTACAGGGGTCCCTACTGGGGCCAACGTCCTGACTTTC
NA	TRBV6-5	TRBD2	TRBJ2-2	CASRRAGVGTGELFF	TGTGCCAGCAGAAGAGCGGGAGTGGGCACCGGGGAGCTGTTTTTT
NA	TRBV4-2	TRBD1	TRBJ2-7	CASRLQGSISYEQYF	TGTGCCAGCAGGTTACAGGGGAGTATCTCCTACGAGCAGTACTTC
NA	TRBV6-6	NA	TRBJ1-5	CASSPRTGRQPQHF	TGTGCCAGCAGTCCCCGGACGGGAAGGCAGCCCCAGCATTTT
NA	TRBV14	NA	TRBJ2-1	CASSLLAVPEFF	TGTGCCAGCAGCCTACTTGCGGTCCCGGAGTTCTTC
NA	TRBV6-5	TRBD2	TRBJ2-7	CASTKGAGHFNEQYF	TGTGCCAGCACTAAGGGAGCGGGGCACTTCAACGAGCAGTACTTC
NA	TRBV4-3	TRBD2	TRBJ2-5	CASSLRLAGEETQYF	TGCGCCAGCAGCCTGAGACTAGCGGGGGAAGAGACCCAGTACTTC
NA	TRBV6-1	NA	TRBJ2-7	CASHGWRRSSYEQYF	TGTGCCAGCCATGGTTGGCGGAGGAGCTCCTACGAGCAGTACTTC
NA	TRBV29-1	NA	TRBJ2-5	CSVGPQALGETQYF	TGCAGCGTTGGTCCACAGGCCCTGGGAGAGACCCAGTACTTC
NA	TRBV18	NA	TRBJ2-1	CASSESSSYNEQFF	TGTGCCAGCTCAGAGTCTAGCTCCTACAATGAGCAGTTCTTC
NA	TRBV5-8	NA	TRBJ2-7	CASSLSQGGYEQYF	TGTGCCAGCAGCTTGTCCCAAGGGGGCTACGAGCAGTACTTC
once	TRBV7-3	TRBD1	TRBJ1-1	CASSRDRGTEAFF	TGTGCCAGCAGCCGGGACAGGGGCACTGAAGCTTTCTTT
NA	TRBV5-1	TRBD1	TRBJ2-5	CASSPNAGTGTETQYF	TGCGCCAGCAGCCCCAACGCCGGGACAGGGACAGAGACCCAGTACTTC
NA	TRBV2	TRBD1	TRBJ2-7	CASRVDRVTSYEQYF	TGTGCCAGCAGGGTAGACAGGGTTACTTCCTACGAGCAGTACTTC
NA	TRBV27	TRBD1	TRBJ1-6	CASRRQGKISPLHF	TGTGCCAGCCGCCGACAGGGGAAGATATCACCCCTCCACTTT
NA	TRBV9	TRBD2	TRBJ2-1	CASSPGTSANNEQFF	TGTGCCAGCAGCCCCGGGACTAGCGCGAACAATGAGCAGTTCTTC
NA	TRBV11-3	TRBD1	TRBJ2-7	CASSSRDRGHEQYF	TGTGCCAGCAGCTCCCGGGACAGGGGTCACGAGCAGTACTTC
NA	TRBV29-1	NA	TRBJ2-3	CSPLAGRTDTQYF	TGCAGCCCCCTGGCAGGGCGCACAGATACGCAGTATTTT
NA	TRBV7-8	TRBD2	TRBJ2-1	CASSLSGGVYNEQFF	TGTGCCAGCAGTCTTAGCGGGGGGGTGTACAATGAGCAGTTCTTC
NA	TRBV5-6	NA	TRBJ1-5	CASSLWGGQPQHF	TGTGCCAGCAGCTTGTGGGGGGGCCAGCCCCAGCATTTT
NA	TRBV2	TRBD2	TRBJ2-5	CASGGTSPETQYF	TGTGCCAGCGGAGGGACTAGCCCTGAGACCCAGTACTTC